A single sample is the source of the 21 T cell receptor beta chains below, sequenced in a study of T cell responses to AZD1222 COVID-19 vaccine. Sequencing used immunoSEQ multiplex PCR; TCRdb keeps in-frame clones, though not all of them. The sample has under 110,000 clones, over 75% seen once. The source material was peripheral blood, sampled on day 0 of AZD1222 vaccination. These receptors all come from an adult in good health.

This chain uses TRBV7-8 with TRBJ1-1; D remains unclear. Trimming stripped 5 bases from V and 8 bases from J, with 9 bases between. Germline CDR1 SGHVS, CDR2 FQNEAQ. The CDR3 is 11 amino acids. The CDR3 here is CASSPRAEAFF. DNA of the CDR3: TGTGCCAGCAGCCCTCGGGCGGAAGCTTTCTTT.

The chain joins TRBV4-1 to TRBJ2-5; D may match TRBD1 or TRBD2 (5 bases each). The CDR3 sequence is 16 residues long. The ends were cut back, 0 bases at V and 3 bases at J, with 14 bases in the middle. Per the germline V gene, CDR1 is MGHRA and CDR2 is YSYEKL. Written as DNA, the CDR3 is TGCGCCAGCAGCCAAGATGGGACGCGGCAGAAAGAGACCCAGTACTTC. Its translation: CASSQDGTRQKETQYF.

The chain is built from TRBV7-9 and TRBJ2-1, with D perhaps matching TRBD2 (5 bases). CDR1 is SEHNR, CDR2 FQNEAQ, per germline (reference sequence). V was cut by 5 bases and J by 5 bases, with 16 bases left in between. This CDR3 is built from 15 residues. In DNA, the CDR3 is TGTGCCAGCAGCCGTCTAGCCGGCATAGACAATGAGCAGTTCTTC. Its protein product is CASSRLAGIDNEQFF.

This chain joins TRBV27 and TRBJ1-1, with a possible D match to TRBD1 (5 bases). Deletions cut 3 bases from V and 5 bases from J, with 22 bases between. This CDR3 has 17 residues. Germline lookup yields CDR1 MNHEY and CDR2 SMNVEV (reference sequence). This CDR3 is CASSFKPPGLTGTEAFF. In DNA, the CDR3 is TGTGCCAGCAGTTTTAAGCCTCCGGGGCTGACTGGGACTGAAGCTTTCTTT.

The gene calls are TRBV29-1 and TRBJ1-2; 8 bases fit TRBD1. The V gene end was trimmed by 6 bases and the J gene end by 8 bases; junction bases not matched to a gene: 11. Germline V gives CDR1 SQVTM, CDR2 ANQGSEA. The CDR3 has 13 residues. CDR3 loop: CSVPPDRAEGYTF. The CDR3 DNA follows: TGCAGCGTCCCTCCGGACAGGGCGGAGGGCTACACCTTC. The full variable domain, rest sourced from reference TRBV29-1 and TRBJ1-2, is SAVISQKPSRDICQRGTSLTIQCQVDSQVTMMFWYRQQPGQSLTLIATANQGSEATYESGFVIDKFPISRPNLTFSTLTVSNMSPEDSSIYLCSVPPDRAEGYTFGSGTRLTVV.

The chain joins TRBV4-1 to TRBJ1-1, with 7 nucleotides matching TRBD1. The CDR3 runs 15 residues. V gave up 0 bases and J gave up 0 bases; unmatched junction bases: 1. The germline V gene encodes CDR1 MGHRA and CDR2 YSYEKL. The CDR3 sequence is CASSQEGTVNTEAFF. The CDR3 DNA sequence: TGCGCCAGCAGCCAAGAAGGGACAGTGAACACTGAAGCTTTCTTT.

The chain employs TRBV7-6 and TRBJ1-1; no definite D call. This CDR3 is 13 amino acids long. The germline CDR1 and CDR2 sequences are SGHVS and FNYEAQ. Trimming stripped 1 base from V and 7 bases from J, with 10 bases between. Here the CDR3 DNA reads TGTGCCAGCAGCTTAGGTGTCAGAAGTGAAGCTTTCTTT. It is translated as CASSLGVRSEAFF.

A single count supports this clone. The V gene is TRBV28, the J gene TRBJ1-2; D uncertain. Looked up from germline, CDR1 is MDHEN and CDR2 is SYDVKM. V shed 1 base and J shed 2 bases, with 8 bases lying between them. CDR3 length equals 14 residues. The DNA of the CDR3 is TGTGCCAGCAGTTTATATGGGGAGAACTATGGCTACACCTTC. Amino acids: CASSLYGENYGYTF.

The V gene is TRBV2, the J gene TRBJ1-1; D gene unclear. V was pared by 6 bases and J by 2 bases, with 13 bases between. CDR3 length: 14 amino acids. Germline V CDR1 and CDR2: SNHLY, FYNNEI. The CDR3 nucleotides read TGTGCCAGCAGCAAATTGTCAGTAAACACTGAAGCTTTCTTT. Amino acids: CASSKLSVNTEAFF. The whole variable domain, filled in from reference TRBV2 and TRBJ1-1, reads EPEVTQTPSHQVTQMGQEVILRCVPISNHLYFYWYRQILGQKVEFLVSFYNNEISEKSEIFDDQFSVERPDGSNFTLKIRSTKLEDSAMYFCASSKLSVNTEAFFGQGTRLTVV.

This rearrangement joins TRBV6-6 to TRBJ1-2; D may be TRBD1 (5 bases). Deletions cut 8 bases from V and 6 bases from J, with 13 bases between. The CDR3 is made up of 12 amino acids. Looked up from germline, CDR1 is MNHNY and CDR2 is SVGAGI (reference sequence). Here the CDR3 DNA reads TGTGCCAGCGGAGGCAGGGATCATGGCTACACCTTC. Its protein is CASGGRDHGYTF.

This clone was picked up one time. The chain links TRBV18 to TRBJ1-2; no clear D. Per germline, CDR1 KGHSH and CDR2 LQKENI. The CDR3 spans 11 residues. Trimming removed 3 bases at V and 1 base at J, with 0 bases between. CDR3 DNA sequence: TGTGCCAGCTCACCTAACTATGGCTACACCTTC. Amino acid sequence: CASSPNYGYTF.

This chain links TRBV2 with TRBJ1-1; D is unresolved. Germline lookup yields CDR1 SNHLY and CDR2 FYNNEI. The CDR3 has 16 amino acids. V was trimmed by 7 bases and J by 3 bases, leaving 21 bases between them. CDR3 bases: TGTGCCAGCAAATACTCGCCGCCCCGACAATACACTGAAGCTTTCTTT. Translated: CASKYSPPRQYTEAFF.

The V gene is TRBV28, the J gene TRBJ1-2, with 8 bases aligning to TRBD1. The CDR3 has 12 residues. Germline CDR1 reads MDHEN; CDR2 reads SYDVKM. V trimming: 6 bases; J trimming: 7 bases; junction bases outside the gene matches: 4. The CDR3 DNA sequence: TGTGCCAGCAGAAAACAGGGGGTTGGCTACACCTTC. Residues: CASRKQGVGYTF.

The genes are TRBV3-1 (or the pseudogene TRBV3-2) and TRBJ1-2, with 8 bases fitting TRBD1. J was trimmed by 8 bases and V by 3 bases; bases with no gene match: 5. Per the germline V gene, CDR1 is LGHDT and CDR2 is YNNKEL (reference sequence). The CDR3 runs to 13 residues. CDR3 nucleotide sequence: TGTGCCAGCAGCCACGGACAGGGTCGCGGCTACACCTTC. Translated: CASSHGQGRGYTF.

In DNA, the CDR3 is TGCGCCAGCAGCTTGTCTCTCGGACAGACGTCAATGCCCCTCCACTTT. Translation: CASSLSLGQTSMPLHF. The genes are TRBV5-1 and TRBJ1-6; TRBD1 is a possible D gene (6 bases). This CDR3 is built from 16 residues. Deletions cut 1 base from V and 13 bases from J, with 21 bases between. CDR1 and CDR2 from the germline V gene are SGHRS and YFSETQ.

The rearrangement uses TRBV7-8 and TRBJ2-5; D is possibly TRBD2 (7 bases). CDR3 size: 15 residues. CDR1 and CDR2 (germline): SGHVS, FQNEAQ. Trimming removed 2 bases at V and 5 bases at J, with 15 bases between. CDR3 in DNA: TGTGCCAGCAGCTTAATCGGGGGGCGAGGGGAGACCCAGTACTTC. Its protein is CASSLIGGRGETQYF.

This CDR3 is CASSLGSYGYTF. CDR3 coding DNA: TGCGCCAGCAGCTTAGGGTCCTATGGCTACACCTTC. The chain recombines TRBV5-1 with TRBJ1-2, with D unresolved. Germline V lookup: CDR1 SGHRS, CDR2 YFSETQ. The CDR3 is 12 residues long. V was trimmed by 2 bases and J by 4 bases, leaving 6 bases between them.

J is TRBJ1-3 and V is TRBV4-1; D not resolved. The germline V and J ends were trimmed by 4 bases and 4 bases, with 17 bases remaining between them. This CDR3 comprises 16 residues. CDR1 and CDR2 (germline): MGHRA, YSYEKL. CDR3 protein: CASSPDGDRWGNTIYF. Written as DNA, the CDR3 is TGCGCCAGCAGCCCAGACGGTGACCGGTGGGGAAACACCATATATTTT.

The chain combines TRBV13 with TRBJ1-2; D possibly corresponds to TRBD1 (6 bases). CDR1 and CDR2 (germline): PRHDT, FYEKMQ (reference sequence). This CDR3 region has 15 residues. Trimming removed 5 bases from V and 0 bases from J, with 13 bases in between. The CDR3 protein is CASSQEDSPNYGYTF. In DNA, the CDR3 is TGTGCCAGCAGCCAAGAGGACAGCCCTAACTATGGCTACACCTTC. The full variable domain, in which reference TRBV13 and TRBJ1-2 provide the parts outside the CDR3, is AAGVIQSPRHLIKEKRETATLKCYPIPRHDTVYWYQQGPGQDPQFLISFYEKMQSDKGSIPDRFSAQQFSDYHSELNMSSLELGDSALYFCASSQEDSPNYGYTFGSGTRLTVV.

This sequence joins TRBV2 and TRBJ2-7; TRBD1 agrees at 9 bases. Germline V lookup: CDR1 SNHLY, CDR2 FYNNEI. The V segment lost 10 bases and the J segment 2 bases; nucleotides outside the gene matches: 9. The CDR3 loop spans 14 amino acids. The CDR3 is CATKGTGGTYEQYF. DNA of the CDR3: TGTGCCACGAAGGGCACAGGGGGCACCTACGAGCAGTACTTC.

This clone was recorded only once. The gene calls are TRBV20-1 and TRBJ1-1; D remains ambiguous. The CDR3 is 12 residues long. V dropped 3 bases and J dropped 8 bases, with 13 bases sitting between them. CDR1 DFQATT and CDR2 SNEGSKA come from the germline V gene (reference sequence). CDR3 amino acids: CSASIGTIEAFF. The CDR3 region has the DNA TGCAGTGCTAGTATAGGAACAATCGAAGCTTTCTTT.